The source of this T cell receptor beta chain is a study of shared clonotypes between healthy human individuals. Germline V lookup: CDR1 MDHEN, CDR2 SYDVKM. This CDR3 is 13 amino acids long. Trimming took 3 bases from V and 3 from J, leaving 9 bases between them. Cells designated naive CD8 were CD45RO-negative and were positively selected for CCR7, with terminally differentiated effector memory CD45RA+ cells excluded. Only in-frame clones appear in the TCRdb table, and some are missing; sequencing was by immunoSEQ multiplex PCR. Here the sample spans 500,000 to 700,000 clones, approximately 95% being singletons.

This sequence was found in a woman aged 25 to 39 in good health. This chain links TRBV28 with TRBJ2-7, with D possibly being TRBD2 (5 bases). Specimen: naive CD8+ T cells sorted from blood. The CDR3 bases are TGTGCCAGCAGTTTTGAGGGTATCTACGAGCAGTACTTC. Amino acids: CASSFEGIYEQYF.